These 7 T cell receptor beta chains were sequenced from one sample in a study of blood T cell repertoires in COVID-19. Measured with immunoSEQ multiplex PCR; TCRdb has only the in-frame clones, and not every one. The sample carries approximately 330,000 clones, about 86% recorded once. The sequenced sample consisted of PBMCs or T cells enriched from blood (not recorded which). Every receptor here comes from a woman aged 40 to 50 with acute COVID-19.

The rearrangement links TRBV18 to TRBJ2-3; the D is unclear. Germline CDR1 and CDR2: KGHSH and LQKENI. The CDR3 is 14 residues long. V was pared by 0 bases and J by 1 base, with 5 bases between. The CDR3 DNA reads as TGTGCCAGCTCACCACCGTTCGGCACAGATACGCAGTATTTT. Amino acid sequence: CASSPPFGTDTQYF.

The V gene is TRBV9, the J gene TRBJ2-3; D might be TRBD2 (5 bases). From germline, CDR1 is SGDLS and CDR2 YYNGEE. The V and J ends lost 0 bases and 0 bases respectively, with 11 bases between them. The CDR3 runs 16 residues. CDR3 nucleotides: TGTGCCAGCAGCGTAGTCCCTCTAGCTAGCACAGATACGCAGTATTTT. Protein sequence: CASSVVPLASTDTQYF.

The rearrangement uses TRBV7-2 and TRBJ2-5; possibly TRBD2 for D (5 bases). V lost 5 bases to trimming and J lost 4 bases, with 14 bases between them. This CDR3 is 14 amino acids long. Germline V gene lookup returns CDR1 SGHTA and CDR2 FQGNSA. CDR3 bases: TGTGCCAGCAGCCCAACGGGGTTGCGAGAGACCCAGTACTTC. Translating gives CASSPTGLRETQYF. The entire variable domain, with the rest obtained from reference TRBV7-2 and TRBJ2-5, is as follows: GAGVSQSPSNKVTEKGKDVELRCDPISGHTALYWYRQSLGQGLEFLIYFQGNSAPDKSGLPSDRFSAERTGGSVSTLTIQRTQQEDSAVYLCASSPTGLRETQYFGPGTRLLVL.

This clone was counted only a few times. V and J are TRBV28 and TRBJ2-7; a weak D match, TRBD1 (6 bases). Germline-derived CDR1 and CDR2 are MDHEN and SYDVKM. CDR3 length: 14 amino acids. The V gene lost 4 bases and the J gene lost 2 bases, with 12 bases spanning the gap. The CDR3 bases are TGTGCCAGCAGTTCGATCAGGGGACCCTACGAGCAGTACTTC. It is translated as CASSSIRGPYEQYF.

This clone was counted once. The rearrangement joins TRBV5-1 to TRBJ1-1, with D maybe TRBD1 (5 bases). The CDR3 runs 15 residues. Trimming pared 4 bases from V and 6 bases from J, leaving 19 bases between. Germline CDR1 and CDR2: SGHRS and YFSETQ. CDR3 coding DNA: TGCGCCAGCAGCCAACCGCCCGGGGGTACCCCTGAAGCTTTCTTT. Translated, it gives CASSQPPGGTPEAFF.

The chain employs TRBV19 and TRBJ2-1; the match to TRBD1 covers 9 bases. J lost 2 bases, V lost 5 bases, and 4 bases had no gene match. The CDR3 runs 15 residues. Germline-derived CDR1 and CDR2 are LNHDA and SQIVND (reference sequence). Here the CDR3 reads CASSATGGAYNEQFF. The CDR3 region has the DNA TGTGCCAGTAGTGCTACAGGGGGCGCCTACAATGAGCAGTTCTTC.

Here the CDR3 DNA reads TGTGCCAGCAGCCTAGGGACAGGGGGCTCCTTCAGCACAGATACGCAGTATTTT. Translation gives CASSLGTGGSFSTDTQYF. This chain joins TRBV7-9 and TRBJ2-3; 12 bases fit TRBD1. Germline assignment: CDR1 SEHNR and CDR2 FQNEAQ (reference sequence). Losses at the gene ends were 5 bases for V and 0 bases for J; bases not matched to a gene: 9. This CDR3 has 18 amino acids.